This T cell receptor beta chain is from a study of shared clonotypes between healthy human individuals. Study-level results: A small donor pool kept down the genetic and exposure-history diversity that was represented. Lower generation probabilities were found for non-shared clonotypes than for those shared by all four donors. Relative to memory subsets, naive subsets generally showed larger estimated richness.

The table came from immunoSEQ multiplex PCR; TCRdb's copy has only in-frame clones and leaves some out. This table holds over 2,000,000 clones, 90% to 95% found once. Positive CCR7 selection of CD45RO-negative cells yielded the naive CD8 cells, and terminally differentiated effector memory CD45RA+ cells were excluded. The CDR3 is 13 residues long. Trimming at V came to 10 bases and at J to 6 bases, leaving 11 bases not matched to a gene. Germline values: CDR1 MNHEY, CDR2 SVGAGI. Comments on this clone: Its antigen is unidentified.

Input material: naive CD8+ T cells from PBMCs. This sequence was found in a man aged 18 to 30 in good health. Some clones in this sample may be carry-over from other donors' samples. The chain uses TRBV6-5 and TRBJ1-2; 7 nucleotides match TRBD1. The CDR3 here is CATAGTELHGYTF. The CDR3 coding sequence is TGTGCCACCGCCGGGACAGAGCTACATGGCTACACCTTC.